This paragraph reports one T cell receptor (beta chain). No antigen is known for it. From germline, CDR1 is LNHDA and CDR2 SQIVND (reference sequence). The length of the CDR3 is 15 residues. Trimming cost V 1 base and J 6 bases; bases outside gene matches: 7. This sample is drawn from a study of T cell responses to AZD1222 COVID-19 vaccine. Notes on the study in general: Repertoire samples came only from after the peak T cell response. Along spike, vaccine-associated CD4 TCRs were found throughout, with dominance at 160-218 and 743-854.

Assay used: immunoSEQ multiplex PCR; TCRdb lists only in-frame clones, some missing. The data show some 110,000 clones, about 86% seen once. The rearrangement joins TRBV19 to TRBJ2-3; 7 bases align to TRBD1. The material sequenced was peripheral blood, taken on day 0 of AZD1222 vaccination. The origin of this receptor is an adult in good health. CDR3 sequence reads: CASSIADRLMDTQYF. Written as DNA, the CDR3 is TGTGCCAGTAGTATAGCGGACAGGCTGATGGATACGCAGTATTTT.